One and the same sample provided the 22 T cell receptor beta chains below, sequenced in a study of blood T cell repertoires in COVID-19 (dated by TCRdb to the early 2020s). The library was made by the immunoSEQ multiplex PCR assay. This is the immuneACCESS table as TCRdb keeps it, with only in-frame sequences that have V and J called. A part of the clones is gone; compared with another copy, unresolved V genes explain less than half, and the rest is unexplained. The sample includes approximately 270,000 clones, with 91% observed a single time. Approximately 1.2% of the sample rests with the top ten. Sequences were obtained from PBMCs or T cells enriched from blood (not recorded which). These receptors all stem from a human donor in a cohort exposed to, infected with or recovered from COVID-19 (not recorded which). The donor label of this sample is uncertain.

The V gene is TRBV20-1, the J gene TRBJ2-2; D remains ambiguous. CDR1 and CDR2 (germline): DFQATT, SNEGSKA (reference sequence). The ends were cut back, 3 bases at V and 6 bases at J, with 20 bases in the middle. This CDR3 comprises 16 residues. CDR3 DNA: TGCAGTGCTAGTCCTCTCCGGCCGCGGCGGCCCGGGGAGCTGTTTTTT. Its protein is CSASPLRPRRPGELFF.

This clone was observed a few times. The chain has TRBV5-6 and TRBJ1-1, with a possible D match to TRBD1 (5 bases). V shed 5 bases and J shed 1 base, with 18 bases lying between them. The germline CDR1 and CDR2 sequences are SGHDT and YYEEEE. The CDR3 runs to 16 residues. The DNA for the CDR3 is TGTGCCAGCAGGGAGGGGTTGGGGTCGGGGAACACTGAAGCTTTCTTT. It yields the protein CASREGLGSGNTEAFF.

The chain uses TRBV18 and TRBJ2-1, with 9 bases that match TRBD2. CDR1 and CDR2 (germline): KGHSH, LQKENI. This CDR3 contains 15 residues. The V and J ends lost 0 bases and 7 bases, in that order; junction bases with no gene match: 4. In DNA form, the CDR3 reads TGTGCCAGCTCACCACCTGCGGGGGGGTCGAATGAGCAGTTCTTC. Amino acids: CASSPPAGGSNEQFF.

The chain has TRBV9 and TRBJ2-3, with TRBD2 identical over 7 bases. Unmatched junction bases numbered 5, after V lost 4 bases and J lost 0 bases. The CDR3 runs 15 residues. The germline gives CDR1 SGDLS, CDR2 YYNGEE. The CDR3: CASSRTGGSTDTQYF. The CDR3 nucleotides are TGTGCCAGCAGCCGTACCGGGGGGAGCACAGATACGCAGTATTTT.

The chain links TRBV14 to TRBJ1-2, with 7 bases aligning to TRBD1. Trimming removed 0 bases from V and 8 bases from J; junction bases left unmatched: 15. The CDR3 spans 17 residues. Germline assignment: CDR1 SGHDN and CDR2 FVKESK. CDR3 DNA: TGTGCCAGCAGCCAAGAACACCCATTTCAGACAGGGAACGGCTACACCTTC. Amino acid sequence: CASSQEHPFQTGNGYTF. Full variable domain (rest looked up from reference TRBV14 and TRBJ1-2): EAGVTQFPSHSVIEKGQTVTLRCDPISGHDNLYWYRRVMGKEIKFLLHFVKESKQDESGMPNNRFLAERTGGTYSTLKVQPAELEDSGVYFCASSQEHPFQTGNGYTFGSGTRLTVV.

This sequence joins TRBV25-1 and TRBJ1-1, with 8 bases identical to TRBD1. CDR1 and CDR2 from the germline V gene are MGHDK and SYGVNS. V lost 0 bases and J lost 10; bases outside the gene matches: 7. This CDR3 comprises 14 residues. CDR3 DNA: TGTGCCAGCAGTGAATATAGCCAGGGGGCGCGAGCTTTCTTT. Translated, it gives CASSEYSQGARAFF.

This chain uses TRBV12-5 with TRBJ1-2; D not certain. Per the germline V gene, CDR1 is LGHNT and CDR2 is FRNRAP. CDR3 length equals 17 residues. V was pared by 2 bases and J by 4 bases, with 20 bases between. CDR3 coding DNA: TGTGCTAGTGGTTTGCCATCTTACGGGAGGAAGTTCTATGGCTACACCTTC. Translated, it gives CASGLPSYGRKFYGYTF. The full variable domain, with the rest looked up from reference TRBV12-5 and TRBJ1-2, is DARVTQTPRHKVTEMGQEVTMRCQPILGHNTVFWYRQTMMQGLELLAYFRNRAPLDDSGMPKDRFSAEMPDATLATLKIQPSEPRDSAVYFCASGLPSYGRKFYGYTFGSGTRLTVV.

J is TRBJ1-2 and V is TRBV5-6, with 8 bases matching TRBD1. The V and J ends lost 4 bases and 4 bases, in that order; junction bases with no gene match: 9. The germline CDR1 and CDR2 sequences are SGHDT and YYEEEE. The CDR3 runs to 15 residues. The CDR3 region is CASSRRRTGRYGYTF. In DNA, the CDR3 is TGTGCCAGCAGCAGGCGTCGGACAGGGCGCTATGGCTACACCTTC.

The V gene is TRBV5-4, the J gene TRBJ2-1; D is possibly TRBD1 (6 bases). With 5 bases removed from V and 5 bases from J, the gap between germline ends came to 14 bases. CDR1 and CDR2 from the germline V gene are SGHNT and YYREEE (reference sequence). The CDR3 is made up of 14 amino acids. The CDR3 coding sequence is TGTGCCAGCAGTCAGGGGAGAGGCGACAATGAGCAGTTCTTC. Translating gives CASSQGRGDNEQFF.

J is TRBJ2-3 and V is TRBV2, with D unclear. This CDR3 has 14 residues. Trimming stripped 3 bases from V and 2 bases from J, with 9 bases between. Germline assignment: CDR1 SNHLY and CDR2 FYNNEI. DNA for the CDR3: TGTGCCAGCAGTGAGAAGCGAATCACAGATACGCAGTATTTT. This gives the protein CASSEKRITDTQYF.

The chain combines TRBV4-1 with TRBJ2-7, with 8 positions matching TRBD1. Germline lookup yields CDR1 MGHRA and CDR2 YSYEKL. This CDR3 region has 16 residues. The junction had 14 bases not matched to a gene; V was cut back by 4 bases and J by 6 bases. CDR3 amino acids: CASSPGGGAGRFEQYF. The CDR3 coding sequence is TGCGCCAGCAGCCCAGGGGGCGGGGCAGGCAGATTCGAGCAGTACTTC.

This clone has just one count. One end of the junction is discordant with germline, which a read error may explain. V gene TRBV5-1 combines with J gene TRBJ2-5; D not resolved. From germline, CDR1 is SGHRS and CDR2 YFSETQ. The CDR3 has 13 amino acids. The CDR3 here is CASRLDFEETQYF. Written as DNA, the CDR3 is TGCGCCAGCAGGTTGGATTTCGAAGAGACCCAGTACTTC.

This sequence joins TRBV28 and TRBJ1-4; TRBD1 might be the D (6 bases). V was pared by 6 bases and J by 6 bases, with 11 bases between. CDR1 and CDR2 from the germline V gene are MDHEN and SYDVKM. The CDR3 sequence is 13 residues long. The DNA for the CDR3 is TGTGCCAGCAGGACAGGTCGGGATGAAAAACTGTTTTTT. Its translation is CASRTGRDEKLFF. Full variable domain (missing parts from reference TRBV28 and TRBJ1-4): DVKVTQSSRYLVKRTGEKVFLECVQDMDHENMFWYRQDPGLGLRLIYFSYDVKMKEKGDIPEGYSVSREKKERFSLILESASTNQTSMYLCASRTGRDEKLFFGSGTQLSVL.

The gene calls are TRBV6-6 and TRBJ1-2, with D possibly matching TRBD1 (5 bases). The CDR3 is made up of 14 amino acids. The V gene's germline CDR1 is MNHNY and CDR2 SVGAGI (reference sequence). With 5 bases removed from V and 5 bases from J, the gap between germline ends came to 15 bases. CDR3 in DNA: TGTGCCAGCAGTGGCAGGGAACTGGGATATGGCTACACCTTC. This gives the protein CASSGRELGYGYTF.

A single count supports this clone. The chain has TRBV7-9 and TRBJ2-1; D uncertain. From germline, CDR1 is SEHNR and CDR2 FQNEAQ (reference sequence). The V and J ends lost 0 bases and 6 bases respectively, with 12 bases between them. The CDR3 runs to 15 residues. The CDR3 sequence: CASSLAWASSNEQFF. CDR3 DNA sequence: TGTGCCAGCAGCTTAGCATGGGCCAGCTCCAATGAGCAGTTCTTC.

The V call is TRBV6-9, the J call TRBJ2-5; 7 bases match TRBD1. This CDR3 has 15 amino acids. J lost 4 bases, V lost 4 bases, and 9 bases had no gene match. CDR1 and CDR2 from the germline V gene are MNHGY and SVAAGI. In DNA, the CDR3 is TGTGCCAGCAGTTTCAACAGGGGTTTCGGAGAGACCCAGTACTTC. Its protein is CASSFNRGFGETQYF.

CDR3 sequence reads: CASSVQEGEQFF. CDR3 coding DNA: TGTGCCAGCAGTGTACAGGAGGGTGAGCAGTTCTTC. The V call is TRBV25-1, the J call TRBJ2-1; tentative D call: TRBD2 (6 bases). From germline, CDR1 is MGHDK and CDR2 SYGVNS. Trimming removed 4 bases from V and 9 bases from J, with 10 bases in between. The CDR3 is made up of 12 amino acids.

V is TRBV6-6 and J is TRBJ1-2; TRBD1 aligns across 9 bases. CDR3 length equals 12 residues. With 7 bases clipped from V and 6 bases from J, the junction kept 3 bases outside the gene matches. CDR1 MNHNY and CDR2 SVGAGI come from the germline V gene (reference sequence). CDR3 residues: CASTRQGDGYTF. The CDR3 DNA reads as TGTGCCAGCACCCGACAGGGGGATGGCTACACCTTC.

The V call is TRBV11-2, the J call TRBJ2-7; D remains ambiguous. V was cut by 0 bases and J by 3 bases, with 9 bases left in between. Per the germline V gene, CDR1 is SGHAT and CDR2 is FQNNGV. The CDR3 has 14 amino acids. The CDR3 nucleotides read TGTGCCAGCAGCTTAGAGGCCAGGAACTACGAGCAGTACTTC. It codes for CASSLEARNYEQYF.

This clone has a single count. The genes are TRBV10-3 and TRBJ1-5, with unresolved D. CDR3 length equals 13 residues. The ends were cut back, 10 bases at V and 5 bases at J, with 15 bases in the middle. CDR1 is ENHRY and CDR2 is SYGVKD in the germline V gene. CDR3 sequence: CATGLYRDQPQHF. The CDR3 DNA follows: TGTGCCACCGGGTTGTACCGTGATCAGCCCCAGCATTTT.

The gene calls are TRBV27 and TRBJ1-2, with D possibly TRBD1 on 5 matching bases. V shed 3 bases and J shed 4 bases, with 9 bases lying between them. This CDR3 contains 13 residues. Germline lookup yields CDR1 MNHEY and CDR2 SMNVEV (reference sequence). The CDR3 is CASSFSGGYGYTF. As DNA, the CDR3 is TGTGCCAGCAGTTTTTCCGGGGGCTATGGCTACACCTTC.

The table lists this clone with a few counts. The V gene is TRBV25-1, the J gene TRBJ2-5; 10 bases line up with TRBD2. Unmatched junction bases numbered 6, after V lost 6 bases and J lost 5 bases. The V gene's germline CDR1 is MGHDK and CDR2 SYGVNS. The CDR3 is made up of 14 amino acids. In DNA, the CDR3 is TGTGCCAGCAGAGCGGGGGGGCCGGGGGAGACCCAGTACTTC. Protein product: CASRAGGPGETQYF.